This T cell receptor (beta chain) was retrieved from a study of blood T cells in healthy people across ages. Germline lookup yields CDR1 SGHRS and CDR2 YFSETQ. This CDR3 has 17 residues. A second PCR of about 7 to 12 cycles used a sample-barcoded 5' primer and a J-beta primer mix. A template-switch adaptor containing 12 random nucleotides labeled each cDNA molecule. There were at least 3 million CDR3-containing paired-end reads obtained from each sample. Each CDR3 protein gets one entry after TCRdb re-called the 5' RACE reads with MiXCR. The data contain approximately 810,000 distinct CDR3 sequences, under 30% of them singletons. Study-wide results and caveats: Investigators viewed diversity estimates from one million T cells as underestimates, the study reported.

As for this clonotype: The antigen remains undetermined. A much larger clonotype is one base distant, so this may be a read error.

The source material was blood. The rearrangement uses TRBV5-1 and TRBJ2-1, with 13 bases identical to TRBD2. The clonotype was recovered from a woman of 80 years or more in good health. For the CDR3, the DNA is TGCGCCCGCAGCTTGGATACTAGCGGGGGGGCAAGGAATGAGCAGTTCTTC. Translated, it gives CARSLDTSGGARNEQFF.